The clone carrying this TCR beta chain was seen a few times. This sample was included in a study of blood T cells in healthy people across ages. The use of a sample-barcoded 5' primer and a J-beta primer mix characterized a second PCR of roughly 7 to 12 cycles. TCRdb redid the calling of the 5' RACE reads with MiXCR, one entry per CDR3 protein. The repertoire holds some 1.4 million distinct CDR3 sequences, with about 40% as singletons. The authors drew around 11 milliliters of peripheral blood from each donor. The germline V and J ends were trimmed by 1 base and 8 bases, with 9 bases remaining between them. Per germline, CDR1 MGHRA and CDR2 YSYEKL. The CDR3 sequence is 13 residues long.

The sample taken for sequencing was blood. The sequence was obtained from a woman younger than 30 in good health. The rearrangement joins TRBV4-1 to TRBJ2-1; no firm D call. The CDR3 DNA sequence: TGCGCCAGCAGCCAAGGTCCAAGCTATGAGCAGTTCTTC. It specifies CASSQGPSYEQFF.